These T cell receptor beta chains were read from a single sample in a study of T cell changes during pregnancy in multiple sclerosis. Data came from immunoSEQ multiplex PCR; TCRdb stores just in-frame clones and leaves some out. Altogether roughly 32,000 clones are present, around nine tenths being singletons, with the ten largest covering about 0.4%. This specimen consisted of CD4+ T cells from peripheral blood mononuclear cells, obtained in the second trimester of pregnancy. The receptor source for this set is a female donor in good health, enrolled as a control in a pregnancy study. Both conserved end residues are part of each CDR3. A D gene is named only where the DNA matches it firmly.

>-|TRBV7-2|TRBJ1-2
CASSLGQGSYTF
TGTGCCAGCAGCTTAGGGCAGGGCAGCTACACCTTC
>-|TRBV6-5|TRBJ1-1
CASSFDRFNTEAFF
TGTGCCAGCAGTTTCGACAGATTTAACACTGAAGCTTTCTTT
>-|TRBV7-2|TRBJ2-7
CASSLSRDLYEQYF
TGTGCCAGCAGCTTAAGCAGGGACTTGTACGAGCAGTACTTC
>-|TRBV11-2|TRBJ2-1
CASSLGGLAKFF
TGTGCCAGCAGCTTAGGAGGGTTAGCGAAGTTCTTC
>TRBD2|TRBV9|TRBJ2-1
CASSVVTSGGSEQFF
TGTGCCAGCAGCGTAGTAACTAGCGGGGGCAGTGAGCAGTTCTTC
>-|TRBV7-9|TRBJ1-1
CASSRENAFF
TGTGCCAGCAGTCGCGAGAACGCTTTCTTT
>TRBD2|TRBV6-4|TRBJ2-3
CASSEASGGLDTQYF
TGTGCCAGCAGTGAGGCTAGCGGGGGTCTAGATACGCAGTATTTT
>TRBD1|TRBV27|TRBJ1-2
CASSRVGTGWTYTF
TGTGCCAGCAGCCGAGTCGGGACAGGTTGGACCTACACCTTC
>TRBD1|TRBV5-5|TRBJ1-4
CASSSGQRNEKLFF
TGTGCCAGCAGCTCGGGACAGCGTAATGAAAAACTGTTTTTT
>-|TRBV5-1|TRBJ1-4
CASSLSGGNEKLFF
TGCGCCAGCAGCTTGTCGGGGGGCAATGAAAAACTGTTTTTT
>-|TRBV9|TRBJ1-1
CASSVGTGTEAFF
TGTGCCAGCAGCGTAGGAACAGGGACTGAAGCTTTCTTT
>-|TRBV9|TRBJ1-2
CASSASYTEDYGYTF
TGTGCCAGCAGCGCTTCATACACAGAAGACTATGGCTACACCTTC